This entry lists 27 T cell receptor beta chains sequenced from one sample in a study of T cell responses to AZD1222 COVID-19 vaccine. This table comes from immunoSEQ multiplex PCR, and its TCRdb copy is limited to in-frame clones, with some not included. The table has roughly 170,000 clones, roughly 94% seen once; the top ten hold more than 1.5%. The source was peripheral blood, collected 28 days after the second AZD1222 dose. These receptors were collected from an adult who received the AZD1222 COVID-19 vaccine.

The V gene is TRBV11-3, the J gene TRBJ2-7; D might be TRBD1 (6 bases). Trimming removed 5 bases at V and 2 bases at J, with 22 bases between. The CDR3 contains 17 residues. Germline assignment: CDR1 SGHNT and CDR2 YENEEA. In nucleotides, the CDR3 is TGTGCCAGCAGCCCACGCGGACAGACCGATTATCCCTACGAGCAGTACTTC. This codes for CASSPRGQTDYPYEQYF.

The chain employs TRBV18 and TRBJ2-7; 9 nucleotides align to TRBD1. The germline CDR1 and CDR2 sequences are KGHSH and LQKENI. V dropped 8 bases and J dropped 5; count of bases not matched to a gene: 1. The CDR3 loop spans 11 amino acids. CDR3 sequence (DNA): TGTGCCAGCCGGACAGGGGACGAGCAGTACTTC. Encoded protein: CASRTGDEQYF.

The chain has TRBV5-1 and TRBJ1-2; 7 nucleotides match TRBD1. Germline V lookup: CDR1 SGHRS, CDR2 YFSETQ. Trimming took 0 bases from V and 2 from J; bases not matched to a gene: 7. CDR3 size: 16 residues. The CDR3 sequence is CASSLAPGQTNYGYTF. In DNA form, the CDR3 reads TGCGCCAGCAGCTTGGCTCCGGGACAGACAAACTATGGCTACACCTTC.

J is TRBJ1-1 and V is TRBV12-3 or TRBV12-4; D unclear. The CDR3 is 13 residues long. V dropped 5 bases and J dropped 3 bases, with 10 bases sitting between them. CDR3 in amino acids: CASSQHGDTEAFF. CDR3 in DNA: TGTGCCAGCAGTCAGCACGGTGACACTGAAGCTTTCTTT.

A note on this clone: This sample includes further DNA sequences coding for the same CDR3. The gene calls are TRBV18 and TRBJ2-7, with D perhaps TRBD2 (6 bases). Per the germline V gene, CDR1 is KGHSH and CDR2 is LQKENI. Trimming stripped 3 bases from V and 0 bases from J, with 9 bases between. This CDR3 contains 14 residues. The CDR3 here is CASSPGGPSYEQYF. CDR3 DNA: TGTGCCAGCTCACCGGGGGGACCCTCCTACGAGCAGTACTTC.

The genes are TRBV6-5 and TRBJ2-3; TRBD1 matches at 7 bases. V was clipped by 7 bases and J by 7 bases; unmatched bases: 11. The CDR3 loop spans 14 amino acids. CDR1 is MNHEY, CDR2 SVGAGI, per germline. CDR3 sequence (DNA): TGTGCCAGCAAGAAAGGGGGCGCTTTCTATACGCAGTATTTT. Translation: CASKKGGAFYTQYF.

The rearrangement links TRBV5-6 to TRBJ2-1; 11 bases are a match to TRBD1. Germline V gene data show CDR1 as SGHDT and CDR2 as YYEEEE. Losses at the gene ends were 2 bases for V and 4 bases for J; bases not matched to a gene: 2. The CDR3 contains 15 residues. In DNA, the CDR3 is TGTGCCAGCAGCTTAGGACAGGGGGCATACAATGAGCAGTTCTTC. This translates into CASSLGQGAYNEQFF.

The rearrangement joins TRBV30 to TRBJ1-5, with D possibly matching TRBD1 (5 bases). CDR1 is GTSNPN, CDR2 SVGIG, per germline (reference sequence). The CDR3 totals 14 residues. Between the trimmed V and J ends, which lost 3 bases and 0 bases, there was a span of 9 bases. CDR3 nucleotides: TGTGCCTGGAGCGAGGGGCCTAGCAATCAGCCCCAGCATTTT. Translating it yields CAWSEGPSNQPQHF.

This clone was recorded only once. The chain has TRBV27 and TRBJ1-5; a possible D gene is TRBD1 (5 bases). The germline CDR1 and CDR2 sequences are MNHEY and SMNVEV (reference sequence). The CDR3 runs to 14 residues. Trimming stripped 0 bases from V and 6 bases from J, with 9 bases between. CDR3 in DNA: TGTGCCAGCAGTTTATCCAGGGTTACTCAGCCCCAGCATTTT. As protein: CASSLSRVTQPQHF.

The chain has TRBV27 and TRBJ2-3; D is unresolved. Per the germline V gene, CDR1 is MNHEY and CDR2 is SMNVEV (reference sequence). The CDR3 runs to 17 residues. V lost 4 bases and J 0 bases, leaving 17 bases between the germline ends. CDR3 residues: CASSWLGGRASTDTQYF. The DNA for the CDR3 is TGTGCCAGCAGTTGGCTCGGCGGACGTGCTAGCACAGATACGCAGTATTTT.

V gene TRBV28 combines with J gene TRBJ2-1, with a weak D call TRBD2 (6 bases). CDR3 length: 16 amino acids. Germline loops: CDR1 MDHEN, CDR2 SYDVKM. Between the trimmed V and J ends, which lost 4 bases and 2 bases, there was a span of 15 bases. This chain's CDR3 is CASSSPWGETYNEQFF. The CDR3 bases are TGTGCCAGCAGTTCCCCATGGGGGGAGACCTACAATGAGCAGTTCTTC.

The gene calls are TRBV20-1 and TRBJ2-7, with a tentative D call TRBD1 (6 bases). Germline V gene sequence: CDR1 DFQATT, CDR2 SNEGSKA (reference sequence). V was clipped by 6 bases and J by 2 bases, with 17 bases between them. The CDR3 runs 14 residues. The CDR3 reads CSASNRDSTYEQYF. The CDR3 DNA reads TGCAGTGCCAGTAACAGGGATTCCACCTACGAGCAGTACTTC.

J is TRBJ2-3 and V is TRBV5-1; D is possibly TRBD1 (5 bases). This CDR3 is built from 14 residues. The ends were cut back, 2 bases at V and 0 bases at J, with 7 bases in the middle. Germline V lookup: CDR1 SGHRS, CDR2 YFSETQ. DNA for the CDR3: TGCGCCAGCAGCTTCAGGGTTAGCACAGATACGCAGTATTTT. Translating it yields CASSFRVSTDTQYF. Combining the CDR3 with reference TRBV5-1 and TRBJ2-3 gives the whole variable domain KAGVTQTPRYLIKTRGQQVTLSCSPISGHRSVSWYQQTPGQGLQFLFEYFSETQRNKGNFPGRFSGRQFSNSRSEMNVSTLELGDSALYLCASSFRVSTDTQYFGPGTRLTVL.

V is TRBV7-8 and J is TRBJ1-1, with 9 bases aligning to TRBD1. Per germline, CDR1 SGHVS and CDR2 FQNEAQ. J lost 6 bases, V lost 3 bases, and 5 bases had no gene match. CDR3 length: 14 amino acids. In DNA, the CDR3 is TGTGCCAGCAGCTTGCGGGACAGGGCATCTGAAGCTTTCTTT. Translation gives CASSLRDRASEAFF.

In nucleotides, the CDR3 is TGTGCCAGCAGCTTGGGAGGGGGCGAGCAGTACTTC. This codes for CASSLGGGEQYF. The V and J genes are TRBV5-6 and TRBJ2-7, with D possibly matching TRBD1 (6 bases). The V gene's germline CDR1 is SGHDT and CDR2 YYEEEE. Trimming took off 0 bases at V and 6 bases at J, with 7 bases between the two ends. The CDR3 consists of 12 residues.

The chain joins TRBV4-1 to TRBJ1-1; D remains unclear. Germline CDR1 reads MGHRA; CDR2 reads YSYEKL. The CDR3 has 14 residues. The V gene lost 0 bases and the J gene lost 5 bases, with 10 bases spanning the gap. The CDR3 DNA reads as TGCGCCAGCAGCCAAGATCTACGAGGGACTGAAGCTTTCTTT. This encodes CASSQDLRGTEAFF.

CDR3 sequence (DNA): TGTGCCAGCAGCTTGGCCGGGTGGTTAGCGACAGAAGAGACCCAGTACTTC. Its protein is CASSLAGWLATEETQYF. This chain links TRBV5-6 with TRBJ2-5, with D tentatively TRBD1 or TRBD2 (5 bases each). Germline loops: CDR1 SGHDT, CDR2 YYEEEE. The CDR3 is 17 amino acids. The V and J ends lost 0 bases and 3 bases respectively, with 18 bases between them.

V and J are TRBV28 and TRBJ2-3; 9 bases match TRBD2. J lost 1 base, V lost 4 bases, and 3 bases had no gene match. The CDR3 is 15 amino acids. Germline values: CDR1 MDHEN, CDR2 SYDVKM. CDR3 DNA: TGTGCCAGCAGTTCCTTAGCGGGAGGCACAGATACGCAGTATTTT. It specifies CASSSLAGGTDTQYF.

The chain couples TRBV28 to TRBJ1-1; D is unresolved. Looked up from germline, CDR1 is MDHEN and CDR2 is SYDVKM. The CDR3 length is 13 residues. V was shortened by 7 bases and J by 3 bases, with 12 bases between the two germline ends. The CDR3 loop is CASINGRDTEAFF. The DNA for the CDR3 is TGTGCCAGCATCAACGGAAGGGACACTGAAGCTTTCTTT.

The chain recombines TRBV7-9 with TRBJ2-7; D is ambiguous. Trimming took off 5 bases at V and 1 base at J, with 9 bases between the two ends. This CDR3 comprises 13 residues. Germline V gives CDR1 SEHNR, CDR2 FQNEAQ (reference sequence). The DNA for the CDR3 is TGTGCCAGCAGCGTAACAAATTCCTACGAGCAGTACTTC. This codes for CASSVTNSYEQYF.

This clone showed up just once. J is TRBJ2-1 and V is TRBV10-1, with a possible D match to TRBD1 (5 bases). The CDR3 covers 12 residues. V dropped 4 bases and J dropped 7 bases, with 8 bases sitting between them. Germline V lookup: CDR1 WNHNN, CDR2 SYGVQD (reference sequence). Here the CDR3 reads CASSGTLNEQFF. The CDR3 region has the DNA TGCGCCAGCAGTGGGACACTAAATGAGCAGTTCTTC.

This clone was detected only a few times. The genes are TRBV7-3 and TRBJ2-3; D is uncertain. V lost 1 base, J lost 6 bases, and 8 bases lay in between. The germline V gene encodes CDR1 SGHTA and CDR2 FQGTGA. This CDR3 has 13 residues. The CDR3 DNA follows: TGTGCCAGCAGCTTAATGGCCTGGGATACGCAGTATTTT. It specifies CASSLMAWDTQYF. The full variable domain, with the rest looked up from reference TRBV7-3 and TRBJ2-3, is GAGVSQTPSNKVTEKGKYVELRCDPISGHTALYWYRQSLGQGPEFLIYFQGTGAADDSGLPNDRFFAVRPEGSVSTLKIQRTERGDSAVYLCASSLMAWDTQYFGPGTRLTVL.

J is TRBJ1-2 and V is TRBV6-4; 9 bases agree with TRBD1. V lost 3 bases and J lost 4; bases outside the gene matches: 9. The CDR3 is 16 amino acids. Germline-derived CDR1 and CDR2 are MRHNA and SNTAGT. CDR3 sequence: CASSESGQGLPYGYTF. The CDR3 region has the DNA TGTGCCAGCAGTGAGTCGGGACAGGGACTCCCCTATGGCTACACCTTC.

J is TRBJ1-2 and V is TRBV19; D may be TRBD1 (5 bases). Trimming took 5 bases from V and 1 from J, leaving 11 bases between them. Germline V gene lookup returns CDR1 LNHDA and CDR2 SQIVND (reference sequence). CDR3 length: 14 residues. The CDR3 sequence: CASSVAGINYGYTF. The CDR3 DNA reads TGTGCCAGTAGTGTGGCAGGGATTAACTATGGCTACACCTTC.

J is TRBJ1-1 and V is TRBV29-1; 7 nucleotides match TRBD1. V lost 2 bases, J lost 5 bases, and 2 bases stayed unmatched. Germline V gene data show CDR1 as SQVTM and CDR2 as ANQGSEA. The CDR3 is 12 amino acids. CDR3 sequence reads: CSVEQGGTEAFF. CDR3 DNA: TGCAGCGTTGAACAGGGGGGGACTGAAGCTTTCTTT.

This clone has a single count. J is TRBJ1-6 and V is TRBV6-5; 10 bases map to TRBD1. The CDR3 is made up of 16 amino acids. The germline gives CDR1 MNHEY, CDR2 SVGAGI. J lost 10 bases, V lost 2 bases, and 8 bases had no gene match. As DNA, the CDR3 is TGTGCCAGCAGTTACGCGGACAGGGGGATCAAATCACCCCTCCACTTT. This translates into CASSYADRGIKSPLHF.

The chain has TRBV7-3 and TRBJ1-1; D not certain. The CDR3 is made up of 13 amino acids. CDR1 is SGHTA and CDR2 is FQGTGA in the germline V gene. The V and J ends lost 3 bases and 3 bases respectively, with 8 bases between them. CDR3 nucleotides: TGTGCCAGCAGCTTCCAGGTGGACACTGAAGCTTTCTTT. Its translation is CASSFQVDTEAFF.